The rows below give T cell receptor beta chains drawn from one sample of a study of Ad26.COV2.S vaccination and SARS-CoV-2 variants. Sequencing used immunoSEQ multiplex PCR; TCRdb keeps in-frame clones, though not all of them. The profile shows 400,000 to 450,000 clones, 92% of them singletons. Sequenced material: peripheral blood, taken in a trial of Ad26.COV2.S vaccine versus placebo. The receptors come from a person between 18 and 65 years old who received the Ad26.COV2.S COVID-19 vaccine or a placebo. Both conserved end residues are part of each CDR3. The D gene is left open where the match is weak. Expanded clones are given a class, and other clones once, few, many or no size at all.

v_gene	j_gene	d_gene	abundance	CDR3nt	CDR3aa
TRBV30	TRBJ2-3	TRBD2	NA	TGTGCCTGGACTCGGGGGGGATCCCCCACAGATACGCAGTATTTT	CAWTRGGSPTDTQYF
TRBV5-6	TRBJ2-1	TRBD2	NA	TGTGCCAGCAGCAAAAGCGGACTAGCCGGGCTTTACAATGAGCAGTTCTTC	CASSKSGLAGLYNEQFF
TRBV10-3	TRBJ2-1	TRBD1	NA	TGTGCCATCAGTGACTTCCCCGGACAGGGGACCAACAATGAGCAGTTCTTC	CAISDFPGQGTNNEQFF
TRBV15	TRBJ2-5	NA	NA	TGTGCCACCAGCGATCCGATTCAAGAGACCCAGTACTTC	CATSDPIQETQYF
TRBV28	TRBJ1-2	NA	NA	TGTGCCAGCAGTTTAAACCCAGGGGAGAGCTACACCTTC	CASSLNPGESYTF
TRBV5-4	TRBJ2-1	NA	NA	TGTGCCAGCAGCTTGTTAAGCTCCTACAATGAGCAGTTCTTC	CASSLLSSYNEQFF
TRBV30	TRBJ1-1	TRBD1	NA	TGTGCCTGGAGTGGGACAGGGGTTAGGACTGAAGCTTTCTTT	CAWSGTGVRTEAFF
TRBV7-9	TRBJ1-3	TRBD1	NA	TGTGCCAGCAGCGTGGGACAGGGCGGAGACACCATATATTTT	CASSVGQGGDTIYF
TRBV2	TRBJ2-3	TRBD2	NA	TGTGCCAGCAGTGAATGGGAGCGGGGGTTGGCAGATACGCAGTATTTT	CASSEWERGLADTQYF
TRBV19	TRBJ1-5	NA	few	TGTGCCAGTAACTGGCAGGGGTTCCAGCCCCAGCATTTT	CASNWQGFQPQHF
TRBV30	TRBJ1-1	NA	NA	TGTGCCTGGAGTGTAAAGGGTGAAGCTTTCTTT	CAWSVKGEAFF
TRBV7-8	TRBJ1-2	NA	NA	TGTGCCAGCAGCTTGAGGGCCAGGGGACCTAGGTATGGCTACACCTTC	CASSLRARGPRYGYTF
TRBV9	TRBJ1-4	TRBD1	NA	TGTGCCAGCAGCGCCGGGACAGGGGCAACTAATGAAAAACTGTTTTTT	CASSAGTGATNEKLFF
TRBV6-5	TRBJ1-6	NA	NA	TGTGCCAGCACCGACACCTTTTATTCACCCCTCCACTTT	CASTDTFYSPLHF
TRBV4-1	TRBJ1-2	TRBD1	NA	TGCGCCAGCAGCTCGGACAGGGGAAACTATGGCTACACCTTC	CASSSDRGNYGYTF
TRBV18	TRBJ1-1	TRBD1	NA	TGTGCCAGCTCACCACGCTGGGACAGCGTAAAGAACACTGAAGCTTTCTTT	CASSPRWDSVKNTEAFF
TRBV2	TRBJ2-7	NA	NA	TGTGCCAGCAGTGAACCACAGGACAGAATAGACTACGAGCAGTACTTC	CASSEPQDRIDYEQYF
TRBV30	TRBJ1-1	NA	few	TGTGCCTGGACCACATTGAACACTGAAGCTTTCTTT	CAWTTLNTEAFF
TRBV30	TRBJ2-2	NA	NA	TGTGCCTGGAAGTCGGGGCTCGGGGAGCTGTTTTTT	CAWKSGLGELFF
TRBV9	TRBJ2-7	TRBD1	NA	TGTGCCAGCAGCGTAAAGCCTAACGCAGGGGGCTCTTTTTACGAGCAGTACTTC	CASSVKPNAGGSFYEQYF
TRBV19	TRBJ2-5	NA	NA	TGTGCCAGTAGCCGCCGGGACTTGCGTGGGGAGACCCAGTACTTC	CASSRRDLRGETQYF
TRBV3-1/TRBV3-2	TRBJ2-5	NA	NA	TGTGCCAGCAGCCAAGTGGCCCTAGAGACCCAGTACTTC	CASSQVALETQYF
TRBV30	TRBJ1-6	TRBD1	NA	TGTGCCTGGAGTCAGGGACAGGGAACGGCACCCCTCCACTTT	CAWSQGQGTAPLHF
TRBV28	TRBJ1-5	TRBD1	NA	TGTGCCAGCAGGTCACCGGGACAGGGGAGGGAGCCCCAGCATTTT	CASRSPGQGREPQHF
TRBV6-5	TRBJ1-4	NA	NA	TGTGCCAGCAGGGGCTGGAGTGGTGGGGAAAAACTGTTTTTT	CASRGWSGGEKLFF